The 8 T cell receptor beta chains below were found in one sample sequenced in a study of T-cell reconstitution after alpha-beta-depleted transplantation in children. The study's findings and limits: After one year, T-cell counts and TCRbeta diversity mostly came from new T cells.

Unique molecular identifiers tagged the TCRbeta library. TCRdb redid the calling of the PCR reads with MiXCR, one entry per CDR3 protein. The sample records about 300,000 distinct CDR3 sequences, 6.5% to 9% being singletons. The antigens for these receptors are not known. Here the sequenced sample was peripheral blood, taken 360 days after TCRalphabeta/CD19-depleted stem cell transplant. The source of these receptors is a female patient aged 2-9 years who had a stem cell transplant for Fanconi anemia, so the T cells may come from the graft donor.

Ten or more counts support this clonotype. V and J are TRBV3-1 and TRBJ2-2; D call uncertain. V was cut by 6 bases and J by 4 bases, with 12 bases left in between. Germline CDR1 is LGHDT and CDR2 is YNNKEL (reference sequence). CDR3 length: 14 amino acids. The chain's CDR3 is CASSQYIVTGELFF. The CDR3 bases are TGTGCCAGCAGTCAATATATTGTCACCGGGGAGCTGTTTTTT.

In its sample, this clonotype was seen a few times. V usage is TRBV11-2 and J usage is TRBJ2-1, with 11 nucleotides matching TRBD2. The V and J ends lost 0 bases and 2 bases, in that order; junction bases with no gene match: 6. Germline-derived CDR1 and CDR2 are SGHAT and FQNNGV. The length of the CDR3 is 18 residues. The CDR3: CASSLDRGGLAAYNEQFF. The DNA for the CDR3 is TGTGCCAGCAGCTTAGATCGGGGGGGACTAGCGGCCTACAATGAGCAGTTCTTC. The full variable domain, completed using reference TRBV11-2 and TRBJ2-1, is EAGVAQSPRYKIIEKRQSVAFWCNPISGHATLYWYQQILGQGPKLLIQFQNNGVVDDSQLPKDRFSAERLKGVDSTLKIQPAKLEDSAVYLCASSLDRGGLAAYNEQFFGPGTRLTVL.

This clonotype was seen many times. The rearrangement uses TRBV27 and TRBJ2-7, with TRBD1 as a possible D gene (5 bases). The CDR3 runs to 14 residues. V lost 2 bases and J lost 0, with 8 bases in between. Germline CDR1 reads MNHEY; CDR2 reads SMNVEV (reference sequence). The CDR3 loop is CASSLGAVSYEQYF. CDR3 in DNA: TGTGCCAGCAGTTTAGGGGCCGTCTCCTACGAGCAGTACTTC.

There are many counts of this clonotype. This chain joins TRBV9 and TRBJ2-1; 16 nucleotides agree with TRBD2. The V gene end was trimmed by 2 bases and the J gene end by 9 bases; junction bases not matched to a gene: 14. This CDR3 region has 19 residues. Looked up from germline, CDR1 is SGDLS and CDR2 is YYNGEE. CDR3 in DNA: TGTGCCAGCAGCGTTACCGGGACTAGCGGGGGGGCTGCCAACGGTGAGCAGTTCTTC. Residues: CASSVTGTSGGAANGEQFF.

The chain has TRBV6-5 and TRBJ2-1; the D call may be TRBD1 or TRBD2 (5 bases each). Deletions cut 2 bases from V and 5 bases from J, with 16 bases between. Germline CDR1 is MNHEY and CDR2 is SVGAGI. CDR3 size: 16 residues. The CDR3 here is CASSYHGTGLNNEQFF. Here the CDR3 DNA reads TGTGCCAGCAGTTACCACGGGACCGGACTTAACAATGAGCAGTTCTTC.

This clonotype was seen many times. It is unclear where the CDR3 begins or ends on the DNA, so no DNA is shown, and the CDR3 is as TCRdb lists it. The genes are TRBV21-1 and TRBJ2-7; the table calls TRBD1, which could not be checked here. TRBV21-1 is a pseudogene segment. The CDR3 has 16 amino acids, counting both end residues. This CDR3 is CASKYVCVSPNYEQYV.

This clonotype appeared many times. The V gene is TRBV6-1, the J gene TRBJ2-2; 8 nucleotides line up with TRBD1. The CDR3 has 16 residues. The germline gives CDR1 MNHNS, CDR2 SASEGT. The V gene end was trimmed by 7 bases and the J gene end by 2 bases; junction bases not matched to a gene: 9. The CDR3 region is CASTPRTGKNTGELFF. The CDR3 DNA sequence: TGTGCCAGCACTCCTCGGACAGGGAAAAACACCGGGGAGCTGTTTTTT.

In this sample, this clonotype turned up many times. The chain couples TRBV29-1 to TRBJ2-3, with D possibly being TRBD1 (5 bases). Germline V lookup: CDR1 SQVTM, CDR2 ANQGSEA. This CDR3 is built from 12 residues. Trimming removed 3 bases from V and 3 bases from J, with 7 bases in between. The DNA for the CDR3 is TGCAGCGTTGAGAAGGGGACAGATACGCAGTATTTT. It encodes CSVEKGTDTQYF.